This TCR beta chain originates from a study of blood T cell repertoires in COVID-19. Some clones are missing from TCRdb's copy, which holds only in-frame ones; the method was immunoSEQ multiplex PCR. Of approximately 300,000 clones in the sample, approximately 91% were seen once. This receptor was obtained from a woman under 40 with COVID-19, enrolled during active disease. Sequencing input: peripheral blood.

The CDR3 nucleotides are TGTGCCAGCAGCTCAGACAGGGGGGCCTACAATGAGCAGTTCTTC. Its protein is CASSSDRGAYNEQFF. This chain joins TRBV7-6 and TRBJ2-1; 9 bases are a match to TRBD1. The CDR3 has 15 amino acids. The V gene end was trimmed by 4 bases and the J gene end by 2 bases; junction bases not matched to a gene: 3. Germline-derived CDR1 and CDR2 are SGHVS and FNYEAQ.